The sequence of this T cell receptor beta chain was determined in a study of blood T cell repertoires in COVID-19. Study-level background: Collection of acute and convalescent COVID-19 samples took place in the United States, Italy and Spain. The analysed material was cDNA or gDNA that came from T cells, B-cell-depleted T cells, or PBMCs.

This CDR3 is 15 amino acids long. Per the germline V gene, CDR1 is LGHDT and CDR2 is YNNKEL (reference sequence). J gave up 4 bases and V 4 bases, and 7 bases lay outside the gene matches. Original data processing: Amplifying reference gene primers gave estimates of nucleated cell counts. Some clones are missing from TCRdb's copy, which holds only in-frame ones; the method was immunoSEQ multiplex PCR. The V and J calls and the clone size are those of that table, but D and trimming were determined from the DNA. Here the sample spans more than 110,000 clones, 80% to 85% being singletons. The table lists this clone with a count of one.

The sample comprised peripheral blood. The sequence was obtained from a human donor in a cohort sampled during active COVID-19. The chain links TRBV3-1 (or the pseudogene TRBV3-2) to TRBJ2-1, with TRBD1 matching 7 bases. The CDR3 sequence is CASSRDRVTYNEQFF. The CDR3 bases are TGTGCCAGCAGCCGCGACAGGGTAACTTACAATGAGCAGTTCTTC.